The present entry profiles one T cell receptor (beta chain) with its context. Its antigen is unidentified. The germline V and J ends were trimmed by 2 bases and 4 bases, with 9 bases remaining between them. CDR1 is SGHVS, CDR2 FNYEAQ, per germline. The CDR3 covers 14 residues. This sample stems from a study of response to subunit inactivated influenza vaccine. Using its own MiXCR run on the RT-PCR reads, TCRdb lists one record per CDR3 protein. The data contain 700,000 to 800,000 distinct CDR3 sequences, less than 20% of them singletons. The study's findings and limits: A suggestion made by the authors is that each seasonal influenza vaccination recruits few new T cells.

Material: PBMCs from blood, obtained roughly 5 days after vaccination. This receptor was obtained from a man aged 50-60 years who received an inactivated influenza vaccine. The rearrangement uses TRBV7-6 and TRBJ2-1; D is undetermined. The CDR3 reads CASSLPLRYNEQFF. Here the CDR3 DNA reads TGTGCCAGCAGCTTACCCTTGAGATACAATGAGCAGTTCTTC.